The clone carrying this T cell receptor (beta chain) was found many times. What was amplified from RNA transcripts were TCR beta CDR3 regions. HTBI primers were used for first-round RT-PCR of the TCR CDR3. Via MiXCR, TCRdb re-called the multiplex PCR reads, giving one row per CDR3 protein. The sample includes some 550,000 distinct CDR3 sequences, under 25% of them seen just once. The data derive from a study of T cells in Graves' hyperthyroidism and ophthalmopathy. Per germline, CDR1 PRHDT and CDR2 FYEKMQ (reference sequence). Trimming cost V 1 base and J 1 base, with 2 bases left between them. The CDR3 contains 12 residues. Hyperthyroidism patients were newly diagnosed, had disease duration under 2 months, and were aged 18 to 65 years. Researchers barred patients who had uncontrolled infection, other autoimmune disease, pregnancy or lactation.

The V gene is TRBV13, the J gene TRBJ2-7, with D unclear. Sample: blood. The sequence came from a man younger than 30 with Graves' hyperthyroidism. CDR3 DNA: TGTGCCAGCAGCTTAGAATCCTACGAGCAGTACTTC. Amino acids: CASSLESYEQYF.